Following are 26 T cell receptor beta chains from one sample sequenced in a study of identical twins. A single record per CDR3 protein comes from TCRdb applying MiXCR to the 5' RACE reads. The data show approximately 150,000 distinct CDR3 sequences, roughly 3.3% seen once. Sequences were obtained from memory T cells sorted from blood. The receptors here all came from a man between 18 and 35 years old in good health.

In this sample, this clonotype turned up many times. The chain has TRBV14 and TRBJ2-2; D gene unclear. CDR3 length: 14 amino acids. Trimming pared 4 bases from V and 3 bases from J, leaving 9 bases between. Germline-derived CDR1 and CDR2 are SGHDN and FVKESK. The CDR3, as DNA: TGTGCCAGCAGCCCGAACCCGGACACCGGGGAGCTGTTTTTT. It codes for CASSPNPDTGELFF.

In its sample, this clonotype was seen many times. The chain combines TRBV5-1 with TRBJ2-3; no reliable D call. V lost 0 bases, J lost 11 bases, and 10 bases lay in between. CDR3 length equals 12 residues. From germline, CDR1 is SGHRS and CDR2 YFSETQ. As DNA, the CDR3 is TGCGCCAGCAGCTTGGACTTCCAACGGCAGTATTTT. Translated: CASSLDFQRQYF.

This clonotype was recorded at least ten times. The chain couples TRBV7-2 to TRBJ2-1; 10 bases fit TRBD2. CDR1 SGHTA and CDR2 FQGNSA come from the germline V gene. The CDR3 loop spans 16 amino acids. V dropped 1 base and J dropped 2; count of bases not matched to a gene: 2. The CDR3 nucleotides read TGTGCCAGCAGCTTAGTTGGACTAGCGGCCTACAATGAGCAGTTCTTC. Amino acid sequence: CASSLVGLAAYNEQFF.

In this sample, this clonotype turned up many times. The chain recombines TRBV7-8 with TRBJ2-1, with TRBD1 identical over 7 bases. Germline trimming cut 1 base from V and 7 bases from J; bases unmatched to any gene: 4. This CDR3 has 14 amino acids. CDR1 and CDR2 (germline): SGHVS, FQNEAQ. Here the CDR3 reads CASSLETGWNEQFF. The CDR3 DNA is TGTGCCAGCAGCTTAGAGACAGGGTGGAATGAGCAGTTCTTC.

This clonotype has at least ten counts. The conserved closing phenylalanine or tryptophan is absent in this CDR3, likely reflecting a read error. The CDR3 here is CASSEFSGETQYV. The DNA for the CDR3 is TGTGCCAGCAGTGAGTTTAGCGGAGAGACCCAGTACGTC. The rearrangement joins TRBV6-1 to TRBJ2-5; D is possibly TRBD2 (6 bases). This CDR3 has 13 residues. Germline CDR1 is MNHNS and CDR2 is SASEGT. Trimming removed 3 bases at V and 4 bases at J, with 9 bases between.

This clonotype has more than one count but fewer than ten. The V and J genes are TRBV19 and TRBJ2-5; D possibly corresponds to TRBD1 (6 bases). V was clipped by 6 bases and J by 5 bases, with 22 bases between them. This CDR3 is built from 16 residues. In germline, CDR1 is LNHDA, CDR2 SQIVND (reference sequence). Here the CDR3 reads CASSGIRDTGKETQYF. CDR3 DNA sequence: TGTGCCAGTAGCGGGATCAGGGACACAGGAAAGGAGACCCAGTACTTC.

This clonotype was detected many times. The V call is TRBV5-1, the J call TRBJ2-5, with 8 nucleotides matching TRBD2. This CDR3 has 15 residues. CDR1 and CDR2 from the germline V gene are SGHRS and YFSETQ. The ends lost 6 bases at V and 3 bases at J; junction bases unmatched: 10. CDR3 nucleotide sequence: TGCGCCAGCAACCGAATCCCGGGACTAGAAGAGACCCAGTACTTC. It codes for CASNRIPGLEETQYF. The entire variable domain, with the rest obtained from reference TRBV5-1 and TRBJ2-5, is as follows: KAGVTQTPRYLIKTRGQQVTLSCSPISGHRSVSWYQQTPGQGLQFLFEYFSETQRNKGNFPGRFSGRQFSNSRSEMNVSTLELGDSALYLCASNRIPGLEETQYFGPGTRLLVL.

In its sample, this clonotype was seen many times. The V call is TRBV4-2, the J call TRBJ2-5; perhaps TRBD2 as D (6 bases). Deletions cut 0 bases from V and 2 bases from J, with 10 bases between. Germline V gives CDR1 LGHNA, CDR2 YNFKEQ. The CDR3 spans 15 residues. CDR3 residues: CASSQESSGQETQYF. The CDR3 DNA is TGTGCCAGCAGCCAAGAATCGAGCGGGCAAGAGACCCAGTACTTC.

Many counts were recorded for this clonotype. This chain uses TRBV3-1 with TRBJ2-3; unclear D gene. Trimming took 4 bases from V and 1 from J, leaving 6 bases between them. CDR1 LGHDT and CDR2 YNNKEL come from the germline V gene (reference sequence). The CDR3 length is 13 residues. The CDR3 region has the DNA TGTGCCAGCAGCCGGGTGGGCACAGATACGCAGTATTTT. Amino acid sequence: CASSRVGTDTQYF.

This clonotype appeared many times. The chain has TRBV4-1 and TRBJ2-7; a possible D gene is TRBD1 (6 bases). Trimming cost V 6 bases and J 6 bases, with 21 bases left between them. Germline V CDR1 and CDR2: MGHRA, YSYEKL. This CDR3 contains 15 residues. CDR3 nucleotide sequence: TGCGCCAGCAGGATTGCGGACAGTACCTCTGGCGAGCAGTACGTC. Translated: CASRIADSTSGEQYV.

This clonotype was seen at least ten times. This chain links TRBV20-1 with TRBJ2-1; 8 positions agree with TRBD2. CDR3 size: 15 residues. V gave up 7 bases and J gave up 0 bases; unmatched junction bases: 8. CDR1 DFQATT and CDR2 SNEGSKA come from the germline V gene (reference sequence). The CDR3 bases are TGCAGTGTTACACTAAGCGGGAGCTCCTACAATGAGCAGTTCTTC. As protein: CSVTLSGSSYNEQFF.

In the case of this clonotype: A read error may explain this, as a much larger clone is one base away. The rearrangement links TRBV5-1 to TRBJ2-7, with D perhaps TRBD1 or TRBD2 (5 bases each). This CDR3 contains 11 residues. Germline loops: CDR1 SGHRS, CDR2 YFSETQ. The chain's CDR3 is CSYRGPYEHYF. In nucleotides, the CDR3 is TGTTCCTACCGGGGCCCCTACGAGCATTACTTC. Looking up the rest from reference TRBV5-1 and TRBJ2-7 gives the full variable domain: KAGVTQTPRYLIKTRGQQVTLSCSPISGHRSVSWYQQTPGQGLQFLFEYFSETQRNKGNFPGRFSGRQFSNSRSEMNVSTLELGDSALYLCSYRGPYEHYFGPGTRLTVT.

This clonotype was seen at least ten times. The chain recombines TRBV12-3 or TRBV12-4 with TRBJ2-3; TRBD2 matches 11 bases. Germline trimming cut 1 base from V and 6 bases from J; bases unmatched to any gene: 6. There are 16 residues in the CDR3. The CDR3 protein is CASSLGLAGGRDTQYF. In nucleotides, the CDR3 is TGTGCCAGCAGTTTAGGTCTAGCGGGAGGTCGGGATACGCAGTATTTT.

This clonotype was detected many times. The rearrangement joins TRBV5-6 to TRBJ2-5; tentatively, D is TRBD1 or TRBD2 (5 bases each). Germline V CDR1 and CDR2: SGHDT, YYEEEE. V shed 4 bases and J shed 2 bases, with 12 bases lying between them. This CDR3 contains 14 residues. The CDR3 loop reads CASSPGTVQETQYF. CDR3 nucleotide sequence: TGTGCCAGCAGCCCCGGGACGGTACAAGAGACCCAGTACTTC.

This clonotype turned up a few times. The rearrangement uses TRBV18 and TRBJ2-7, with 9 bases lining up with TRBD1. CDR3 size: 14 residues. Germline loops: CDR1 KGHSH, CDR2 LQKENI. V gave up 6 bases and J gave up 6 bases; unmatched junction bases: 9. Written as DNA, the CDR3 is TGTGCCAGCTCGGCCGGGACAGGGAGTATCGAGCAGTACTTC. Translated: CASSAGTGSIEQYF.

This clonotype was detected only a few times. The rearrangement links TRBV6-1 to TRBJ1-4, with D perhaps TRBD1 (5 bases). V was pared by 3 bases and J by 6 bases, with 8 bases between. The CDR3 spans 13 residues. CDR1 is MNHNS and CDR2 is SASEGT in the germline V gene. The CDR3 is CASSDTGYEKLFF. CDR3 in DNA: TGTGCCAGCAGTGACACAGGATATGAAAAACTGTTTTTT.

This clonotype was detected many times. The gene calls are TRBV27 and TRBJ2-7, with 12 bases aligning to TRBD1. Germline CDR1 is MNHEY and CDR2 is SMNVEV (reference sequence). The CDR3 length is 14 residues. Trimming took 5 bases from V and 6 from J; bases not matched to a gene: 5. The CDR3: CASSPGQGAGEQYF. For the CDR3, the DNA is TGTGCCAGCAGTCCGGGACAGGGGGCTGGCGAGCAGTACTTC.

This clonotype was detected ten times or more. This chain uses TRBV12-3 or TRBV12-4 with TRBJ2-5; D may be TRBD1 (6 bases). The CDR3 spans 13 residues. V was trimmed by 6 bases and J by 9 bases, leaving 17 bases between them. CDR3 nucleotide sequence: TGTGCCAGCAGACATACAAGGGGGACGGCCCAGTACTTC. Its protein is CASRHTRGTAQYF.

This clonotype occurred many times. CDR3 protein: CASSLDPGNNQPQHF. CDR3 sequence (DNA): TGTGCCAGCAGCTTGGACCCGGGCAACAATCAGCCCCAGCATTTT. The chain employs TRBV5-5 and TRBJ1-5; D gene unclear. The CDR3 is 15 amino acids. Looked up from germline, CDR1 is SGHKS and CDR2 is YYEKEE (reference sequence). V lost 0 bases, J lost 3 bases, and 10 bases lay in between.

This clonotype came up many times. The chain employs TRBV7-2 and TRBJ2-3; D gene unclear. V shed 2 bases and J shed 3 bases, with 12 bases lying between them. The CDR3 length is 15 residues. In germline, CDR1 is SGHTA, CDR2 FQGNSA. CDR3 sequence: CASSLLTDLTDTQYF. CDR3 DNA sequence: TGTGCCAGCAGCTTATTAACGGATTTAACAGATACGCAGTATTTT.

This clonotype has a count of ten or more. This chain joins TRBV7-9 and TRBJ2-1; TRBD2 matches at 9 bases. This CDR3 region has 16 residues. CDR1 and CDR2 from the germline V gene are SEHNR and FQNEAQ (reference sequence). V lost 4 bases and J lost 4; bases outside the gene matches: 8. CDR3 sequence: CASSSNRAGGYNEQFF. The CDR3 bases are TGTGCCAGCAGCTCGAACAGAGCGGGAGGTTACAATGAGCAGTTCTTC.

This clonotype was picked up many times. The gene calls are TRBV2 and TRBJ1-2; the match to TRBD1 covers 7 bases. The CDR3 is made up of 11 amino acids. V was clipped by 9 bases and J by 5 bases; unmatched bases: 3. Germline CDR1 SNHLY, CDR2 FYNNEI. For the CDR3, the DNA is TGTGCCAGGGGGGACAGATATGGCTACACCTTC. This gives the protein CARGDRYGYTF.

This clonotype was counted many times. The J gene is TRBJ1-6, the V gene TRBV6-5; 9 bases agree with TRBD1. Germline CDR1 and CDR2: MNHEY and SVGAGI. Losses at the gene ends were 0 bases for V and 15 bases for J; bases not matched to a gene: 12. The CDR3 spans 16 residues. This CDR3 is CASSYSDGTGSIRLHF. CDR3 DNA: TGTGCCAGCAGTTACTCGGATGGGACAGGGAGCATACGCCTCCACTTT.

This clonotype was found many times. The gene calls are TRBV12-3 or TRBV12-4 and TRBJ2-1; 11 nucleotides match TRBD2. This CDR3 has 16 residues. V shed 5 bases, J shed 7 bases, and the junction held 10 bases outside the gene matches. The CDR3 is CASSPLPLAGGNEQFF. In DNA form, the CDR3 reads TGTGCCAGCAGTCCATTACCCCTAGCGGGAGGTAATGAGCAGTTCTTC.

This clonotype was recorded at least ten times. The rearrangement joins TRBV7-8 to TRBJ2-5, with 11 bases aligning to TRBD1. The J segment lost 0 bases and the V segment lost 8 bases, leaving 8 bases of the junction unmatched. Germline CDR1 and CDR2: SGHVS and FQNEAQ. CDR3 length equals 16 residues. Here the CDR3 reads CASFSGTGGNQETQYF. The CDR3 nucleotides are TGTGCCAGCTTCTCCGGGACAGGGGGGAACCAAGAGACCCAGTACTTC.

This clonotype was picked up many times. V usage is TRBV20-1 and J usage is TRBJ1-2; a weak D match, TRBD1 (6 bases). The length of the CDR3 is 13 residues. Germline loops: CDR1 DFQATT, CDR2 SNEGSKA (reference sequence). The V gene lost 3 bases and the J gene lost 4 bases, with 12 bases spanning the gap. This chain's CDR3 is CSASQGRGYGYTF. The CDR3 DNA reads TGCAGTGCTAGCCAGGGGCGCGGCTATGGCTACACCTTC.